This passage covers 4 T cell receptor beta chains from one sample sequenced in a study of identical twins. One entry per CDR3 protein, called by TCRdb with MiXCR from the 5' RACE reads. The sample carries some 500,000 distinct CDR3 sequences, around 15% recorded once. These records were also assigned to another study, of yellow fever vaccine responses in identical twins.

Sequenced input: CD4+ T cells sorted from blood. Every receptor here comes from a woman aged 18-35 years in good health.

The J gene is TRBJ2-4, the V gene TRBV28; 12 nucleotides agree with TRBD2. Germline V lookup: CDR1 MDHEN, CDR2 SYDVKM. Trimming removed 5 bases from V and 9 bases from J; junction bases left unmatched: 8. CDR3 length: 15 amino acids. CDR3 nucleotide sequence: TGTGCCAGCAGTCTAGCGGGAGGGCCTAGTGTCATTCAGTACTTC. Protein product: CASSLAGGPSVIQYF.

The chain links TRBV12-3 or TRBV12-4 to TRBJ2-1; TRBD2 aligns across 10 bases. J gave up 3 bases and V 6 bases, and 2 bases lay outside the gene matches. The CDR3 extends over 14 amino acids. DNA for the CDR3: TGTGCCAGCAGGTCTAGCGGGAGCTACAATGAGCAGTTCTTC. Translation gives CASRSSGSYNEQFF.

Many counts were recorded for this clonotype. This sequence joins TRBV20-1 and TRBJ1-3; unclear D gene. This CDR3 region has 13 residues. The V end lost 5 bases, the J end lost 1 base, and 9 bases lay between the germline ends. Germline V CDR1 and CDR2: DFQATT, SNEGSKA (reference sequence). The CDR3 here is CSALYGSGNTIYF. The CDR3 DNA is TGCAGTGCTCTATACGGATCTGGAAACACCATATATTTT.

Many counts were recorded for this clonotype. This chain uses TRBV5-1 with TRBJ2-1, with D perhaps matching TRBD1 (6 bases). The germline V and J ends were trimmed by 0 bases and 5 bases, with 12 bases remaining between them. From germline, CDR1 is SGHRS and CDR2 YFSETQ. The CDR3 totals 15 residues. The DNA for the CDR3 is TGCGCCAGCAGCTTGGGCGTCAGGGGTAACAATGAGCAGTTCTTC. Translation: CASSLGVRGNNEQFF.